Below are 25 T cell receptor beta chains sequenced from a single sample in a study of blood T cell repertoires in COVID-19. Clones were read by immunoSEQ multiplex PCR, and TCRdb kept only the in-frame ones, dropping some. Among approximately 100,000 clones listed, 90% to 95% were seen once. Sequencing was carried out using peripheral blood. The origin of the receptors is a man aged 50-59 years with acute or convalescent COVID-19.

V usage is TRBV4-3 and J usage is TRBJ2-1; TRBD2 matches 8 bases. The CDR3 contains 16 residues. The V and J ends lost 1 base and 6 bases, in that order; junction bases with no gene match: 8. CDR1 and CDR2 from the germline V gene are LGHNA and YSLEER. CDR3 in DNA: TGCGCCAGCAGCCAAGCTTTAGCGGGGCCCCTCAATGAGCAGTTCTTC. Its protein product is CASSQALAGPLNEQFF.

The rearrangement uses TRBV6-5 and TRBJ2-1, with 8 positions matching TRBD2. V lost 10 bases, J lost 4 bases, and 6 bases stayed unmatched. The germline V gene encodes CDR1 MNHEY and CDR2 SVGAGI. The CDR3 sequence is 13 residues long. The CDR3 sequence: CATRRGVYNEQFF. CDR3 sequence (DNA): TGTGCCACGCGGCGGGGGGTTTACAATGAGCAGTTCTTC.

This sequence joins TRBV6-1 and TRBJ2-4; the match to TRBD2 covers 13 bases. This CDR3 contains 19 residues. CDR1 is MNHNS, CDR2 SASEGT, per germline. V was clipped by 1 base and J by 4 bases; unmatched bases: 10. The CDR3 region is CASSEDYRGTSGKKNIQYF. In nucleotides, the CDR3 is TGTGCCAGCAGTGAAGACTACCGAGGGACTAGCGGGAAGAAAAACATTCAGTACTTC.

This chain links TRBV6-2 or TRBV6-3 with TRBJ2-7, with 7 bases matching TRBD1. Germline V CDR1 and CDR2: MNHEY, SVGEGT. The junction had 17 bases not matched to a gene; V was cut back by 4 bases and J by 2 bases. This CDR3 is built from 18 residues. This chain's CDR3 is CASSFGFSGTDSPYEQYF. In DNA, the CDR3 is TGTGCCAGCAGTTTCGGATTCTCCGGGACAGATAGCCCCTACGAGCAGTACTTC.

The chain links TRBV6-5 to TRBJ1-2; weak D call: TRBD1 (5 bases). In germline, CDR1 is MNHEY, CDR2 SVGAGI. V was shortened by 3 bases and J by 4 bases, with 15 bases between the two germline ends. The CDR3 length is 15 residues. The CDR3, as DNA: TGTGCCAGCAGTTATGCGTCAGCCCAGGGCTATGGCTACACCTTC. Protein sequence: CASSYASAQGYGYTF.

This chain's CDR3 is CASSAGQGKETQYF. In nucleotides, the CDR3 is TGCGCCAGCAGCGCCGGACAGGGGAAAGAGACCCAGTACTTC. The chain carries TRBV5-1 and TRBJ2-5; 9 bases map to TRBD1. V dropped 4 bases and J dropped 3; count of bases not matched to a gene: 4. The CDR3 sequence is 14 residues long. In germline, CDR1 is SGHRS, CDR2 YFSETQ.

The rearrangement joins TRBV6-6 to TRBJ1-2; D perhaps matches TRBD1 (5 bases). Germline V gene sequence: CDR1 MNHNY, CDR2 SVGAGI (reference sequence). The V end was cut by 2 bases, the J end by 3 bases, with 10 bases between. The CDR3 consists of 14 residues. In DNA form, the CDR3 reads TGTGCCAGCAGTTACAGGGGAAACTACTATGGCTACACCTTC. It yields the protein CASSYRGNYYGYTF.

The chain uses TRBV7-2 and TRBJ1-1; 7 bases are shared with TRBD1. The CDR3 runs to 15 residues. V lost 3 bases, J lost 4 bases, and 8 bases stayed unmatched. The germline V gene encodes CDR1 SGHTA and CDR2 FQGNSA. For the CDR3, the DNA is TGTGCCAGCAGCTTTGAATCAGGGGGTTCCACTGAAGCTTTCTTT. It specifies CASSFESGGSTEAFF.

Here the CDR3 reads CASSEGSLGQPQHF. In nucleotides, the CDR3 is TGTGCCAGCAGTGAGGGCAGCCTCGGTCAGCCCCAGCATTTT. This rearrangement joins TRBV6-1 to TRBJ1-5, with no clear D. Germline CDR1 and CDR2: MNHNS and SASEGT. The CDR3 is 14 residues long. The V and J ends lost 3 bases and 6 bases respectively, with 12 bases between them.

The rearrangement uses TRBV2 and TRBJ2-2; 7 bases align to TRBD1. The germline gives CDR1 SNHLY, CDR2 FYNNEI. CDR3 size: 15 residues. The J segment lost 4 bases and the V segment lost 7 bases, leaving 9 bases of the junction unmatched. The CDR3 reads CASTATGISTGELFF. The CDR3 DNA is TGTGCCAGCACCGCGACAGGGATAAGCACCGGGGAGCTGTTTTTT.

CDR3 nucleotide sequence: TGCGCCAGCAGCTTGTCGACTAGTGTGTCGGAGACCCAGTACTTC. Translating it yields CASSLSTSVSETQYF. This rearrangement joins TRBV5-1 to TRBJ2-5, with D possibly TRBD2 on 6 matching bases. This CDR3 comprises 15 residues. Germline assignment: CDR1 SGHRS and CDR2 YFSETQ. V was shortened by 1 base and J by 5 bases, with 15 bases between the two germline ends.

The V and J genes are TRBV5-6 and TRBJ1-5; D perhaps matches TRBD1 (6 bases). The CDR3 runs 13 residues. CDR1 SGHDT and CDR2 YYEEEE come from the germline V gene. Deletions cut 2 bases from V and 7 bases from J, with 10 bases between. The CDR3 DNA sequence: TGTGCCAGCAGCTTTACAGGGAACCAGCCCCAGCATTTT. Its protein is CASSFTGNQPQHF. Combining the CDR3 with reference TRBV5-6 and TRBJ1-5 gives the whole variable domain DAGVTQSPTHLIKTRGQQVTLRCSPKSGHDTVSWYQQALGQGPQFIFQYYEEEERQRGNFPDRFSGHQFPNYSSELNVNALLLGDSALYLCASSFTGNQPQHFGDGTRLSIL.

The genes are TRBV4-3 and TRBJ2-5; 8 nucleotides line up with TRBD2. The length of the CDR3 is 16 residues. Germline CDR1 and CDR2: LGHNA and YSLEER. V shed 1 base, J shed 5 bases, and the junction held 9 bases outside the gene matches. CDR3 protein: CASSQVRKRGYETQYF. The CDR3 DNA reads TGCGCCAGCAGCCAAGTCCGAAAGCGGGGGTATGAGACCCAGTACTTC.

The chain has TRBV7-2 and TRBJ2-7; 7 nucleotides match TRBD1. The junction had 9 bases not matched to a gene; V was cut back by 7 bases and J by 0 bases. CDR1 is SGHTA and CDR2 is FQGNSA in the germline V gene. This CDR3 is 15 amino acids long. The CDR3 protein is CASTIQTGLSYEQYF. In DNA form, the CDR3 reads TGTGCCAGCACGATTCAGACAGGGCTCTCCTACGAGCAGTACTTC.

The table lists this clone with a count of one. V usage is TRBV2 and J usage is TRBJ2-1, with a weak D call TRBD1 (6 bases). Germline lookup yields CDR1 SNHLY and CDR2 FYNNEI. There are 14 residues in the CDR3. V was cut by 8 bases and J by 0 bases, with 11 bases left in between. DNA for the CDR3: TGTGCCAGCTGTCGGGACAACTCCTACAATGAGCAGTTCTTC. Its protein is CASCRDNSYNEQFF.

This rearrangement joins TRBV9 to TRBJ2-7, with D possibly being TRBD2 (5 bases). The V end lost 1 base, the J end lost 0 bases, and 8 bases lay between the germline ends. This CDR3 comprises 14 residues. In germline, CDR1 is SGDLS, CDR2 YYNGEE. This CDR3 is CASSVLGSSYEQYF. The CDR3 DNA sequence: TGTGCCAGCAGCGTATTGGGGAGCTCCTACGAGCAGTACTTC.

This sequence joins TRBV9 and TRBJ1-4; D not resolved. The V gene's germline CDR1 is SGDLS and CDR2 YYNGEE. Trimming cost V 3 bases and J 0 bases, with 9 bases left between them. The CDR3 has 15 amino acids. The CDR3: CASSASGTTNEKLFF. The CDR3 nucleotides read TGTGCCAGCAGCGCCTCAGGAACAACTAATGAAAAACTGTTTTTT.

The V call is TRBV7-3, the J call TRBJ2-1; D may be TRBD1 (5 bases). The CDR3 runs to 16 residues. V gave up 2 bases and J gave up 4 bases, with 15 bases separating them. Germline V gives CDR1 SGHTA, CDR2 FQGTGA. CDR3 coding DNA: TGTGCCAGCAGCTTAGGGGCCCACGGCCCTTACAATGAGCAGTTCTTC. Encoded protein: CASSLGAHGPYNEQFF.

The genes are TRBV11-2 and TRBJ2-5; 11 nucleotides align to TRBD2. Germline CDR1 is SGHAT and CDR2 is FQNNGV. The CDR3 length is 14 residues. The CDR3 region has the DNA TGTGCTGCGGGACTAGCGGTCGGTGGAGGAACCCAGTACTTC. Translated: CAAGLAVGGGTQYF.

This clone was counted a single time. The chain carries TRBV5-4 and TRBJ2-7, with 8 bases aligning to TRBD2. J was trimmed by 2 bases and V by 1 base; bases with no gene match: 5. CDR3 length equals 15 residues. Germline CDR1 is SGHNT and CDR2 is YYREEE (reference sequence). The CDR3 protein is CASSLNGAGAYEQYF. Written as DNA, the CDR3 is TGTGCCAGCAGCTTGAATGGAGCGGGGGCCTACGAGCAGTACTTC.

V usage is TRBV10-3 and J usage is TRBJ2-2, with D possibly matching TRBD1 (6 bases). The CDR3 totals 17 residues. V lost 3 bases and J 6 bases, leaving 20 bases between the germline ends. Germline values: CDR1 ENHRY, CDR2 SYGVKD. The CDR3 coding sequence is TGTGCCATCAGTGACCCACCCGACAGGTCCATGTCCGGGGAGCTGTTTTTT. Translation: CAISDPPDRSMSGELFF.

The CDR3 nucleotides are TGCAGCGTCCTCGTAGCGGGGTTCACAGATACGCAGTATTTT. Encoded protein: CSVLVAGFTDTQYF. The chain joins TRBV29-1 to TRBJ2-3, with 8 bases aligning to TRBD2. The CDR3 totals 14 residues. The germline V gene has CDR1 SQVTM and CDR2 ANQGSEA. V lost 6 bases to trimming and J lost 2 bases; unmatched junction nucleotides: 7.

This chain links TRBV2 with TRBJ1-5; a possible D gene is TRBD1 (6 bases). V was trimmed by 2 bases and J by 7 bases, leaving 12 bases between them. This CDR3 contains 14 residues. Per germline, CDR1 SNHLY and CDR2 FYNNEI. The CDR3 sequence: CASSENRVRQPQHF. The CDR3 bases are TGTGCCAGCAGTGAAAACAGGGTCAGGCAGCCCCAGCATTTT.

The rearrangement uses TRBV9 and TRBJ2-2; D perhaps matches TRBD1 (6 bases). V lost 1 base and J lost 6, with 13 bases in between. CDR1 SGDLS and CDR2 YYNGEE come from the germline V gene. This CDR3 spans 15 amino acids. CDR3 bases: TGTGCCAGCAGCGTAATTTCAGGGGCGGCCGGGGAGCTGTTTTTT. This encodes CASSVISGAAGELFF.

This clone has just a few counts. CDR3 nucleotide sequence: TGTGCCAGCAGCCAAAATAATTCACCCCTCCACTTT. This translates into CASSQNNSPLHF. The rearrangement links TRBV2 to TRBJ1-6; D call uncertain. Trimming shortened V by 6 bases and J by 5 bases, and 5 bases separated the two germline ends. CDR3 length: 12 residues. Per germline, CDR1 SNHLY and CDR2 FYNNEI.